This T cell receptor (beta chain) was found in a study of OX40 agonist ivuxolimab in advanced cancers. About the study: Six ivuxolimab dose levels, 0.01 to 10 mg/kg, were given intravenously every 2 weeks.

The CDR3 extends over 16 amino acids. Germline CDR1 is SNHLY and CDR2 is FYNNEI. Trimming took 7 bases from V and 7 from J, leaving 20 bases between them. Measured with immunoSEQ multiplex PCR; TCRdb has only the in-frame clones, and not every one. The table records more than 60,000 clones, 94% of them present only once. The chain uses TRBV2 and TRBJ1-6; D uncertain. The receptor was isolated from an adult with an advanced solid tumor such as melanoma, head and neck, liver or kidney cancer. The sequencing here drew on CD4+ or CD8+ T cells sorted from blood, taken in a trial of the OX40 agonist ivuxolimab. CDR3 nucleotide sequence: TGTGCCAGCAATTCCCTAAGGACGTACGAGAATTCACCCCTCCACTTT. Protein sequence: CASNSLRTYENSPLHF.